The sequence of this T cell receptor beta chain was determined in a study of beta chain features in type 1 diabetes. Study outcomes and limitations: Among patients with Type 1 diabetes, TCRB CDR3s were moderately but significantly shorter in every one of the four CD4+ subsets. Possibly, sequencing cDNA over-represented cells that had high TCR expression levels.

Sorting that relied on CD45RO/CCR7/CD25/CD127/CD95/CD27 yielded CD4+ naive, central memory, regulatory and stem cell-like memory cells. As concerns this clone: The antigen is unknown.

Since all of the isolated RNA was reverse transcribed, expressed TCRB transcripts were what got sequenced. Produced via immunoSEQ multiplex PCR; TCRdb's table is partial and in-frame only. The repertoire holds around 600,000 clones, with approximately 13% as singletons. This TCR was recovered from a man aged 25 to 45 with type 1 diabetes. The specimen sequenced was naive CD4+ T cells from blood.

This CDR3 is CASSPDRGQPQHF. DNA for the CDR3: TGTGCCAGCAGCCCGGACAGGGGCCAGCCCCAGCATTTT. V is TRBV7-2 and J is TRBJ1-5; TRBD1 agrees at 9 bases. Germline V gene sequence: CDR1 SGHTA, CDR2 FQGNSA. This CDR3 is built from 13 residues. The trim removed 5 bases at V and 7 bases at J, leaving 3 bases unmatched.